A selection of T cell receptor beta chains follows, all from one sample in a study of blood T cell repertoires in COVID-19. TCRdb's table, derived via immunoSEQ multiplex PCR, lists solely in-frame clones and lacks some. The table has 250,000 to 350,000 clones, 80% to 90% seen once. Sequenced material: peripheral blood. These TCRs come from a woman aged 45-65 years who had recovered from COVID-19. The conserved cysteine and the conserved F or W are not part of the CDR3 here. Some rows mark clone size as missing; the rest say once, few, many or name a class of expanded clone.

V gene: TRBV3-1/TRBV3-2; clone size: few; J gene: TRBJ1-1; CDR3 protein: ASSLDSEAF
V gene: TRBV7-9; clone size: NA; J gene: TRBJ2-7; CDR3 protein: ASSATSYEQY
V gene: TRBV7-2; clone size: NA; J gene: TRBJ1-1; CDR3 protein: ASSLLQGQVGAF
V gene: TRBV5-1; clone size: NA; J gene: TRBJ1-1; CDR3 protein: ASSLGWGQGTEAF
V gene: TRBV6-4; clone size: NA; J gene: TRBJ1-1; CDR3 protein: ASMRERGGGTEAF
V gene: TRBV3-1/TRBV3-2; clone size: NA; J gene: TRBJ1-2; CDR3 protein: ASSQGQGWGYGYT
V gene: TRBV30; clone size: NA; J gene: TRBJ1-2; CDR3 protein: AWIEADSNYGYT
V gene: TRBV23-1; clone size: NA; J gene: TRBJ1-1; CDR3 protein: ASSQSGQGAGEAF
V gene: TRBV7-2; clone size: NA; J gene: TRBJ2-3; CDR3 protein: ASSRASGGRVADTQY
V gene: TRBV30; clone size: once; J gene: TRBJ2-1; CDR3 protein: ALMGLVSNEQF
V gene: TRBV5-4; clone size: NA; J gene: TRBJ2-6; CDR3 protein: ASSFPGGSSGANVLT
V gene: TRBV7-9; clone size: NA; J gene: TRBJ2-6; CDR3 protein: ASSHHRGQGANVLT
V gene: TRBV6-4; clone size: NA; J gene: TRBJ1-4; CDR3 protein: ASSERAANNEKLF
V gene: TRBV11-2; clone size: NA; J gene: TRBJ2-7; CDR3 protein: ASSYGDRVRFRSYEQY
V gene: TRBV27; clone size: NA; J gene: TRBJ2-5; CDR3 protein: ALSMGQQETQY
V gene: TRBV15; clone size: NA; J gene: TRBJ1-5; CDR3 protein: ATSEGTSNQPQH
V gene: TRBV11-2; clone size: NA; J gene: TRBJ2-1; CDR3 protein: ASSPDRHQHNEQF
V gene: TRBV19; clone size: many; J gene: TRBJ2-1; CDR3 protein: ASSQGGGYNEQF
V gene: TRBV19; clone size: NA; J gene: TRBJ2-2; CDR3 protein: ASKGGAGPTGELF
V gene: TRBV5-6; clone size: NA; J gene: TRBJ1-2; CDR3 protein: ASSLGPGGANYGYT
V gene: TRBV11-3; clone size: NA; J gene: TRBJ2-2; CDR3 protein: ASSLPGTGELF
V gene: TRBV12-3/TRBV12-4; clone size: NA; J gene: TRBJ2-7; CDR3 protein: ASSLYFTGEQY
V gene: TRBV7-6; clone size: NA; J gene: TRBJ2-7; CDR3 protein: ASSLITSQTYEQY
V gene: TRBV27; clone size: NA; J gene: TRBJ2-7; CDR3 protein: ASSSLFEQY
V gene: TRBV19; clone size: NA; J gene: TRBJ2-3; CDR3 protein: ASSMYGPGVGTDTQY
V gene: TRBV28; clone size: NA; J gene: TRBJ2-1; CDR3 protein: ASSTPGANEQF
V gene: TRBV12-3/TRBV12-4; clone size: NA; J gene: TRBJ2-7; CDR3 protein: ASRKTGGYEQY
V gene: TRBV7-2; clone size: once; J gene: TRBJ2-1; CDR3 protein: ASSLGLAGGKSNEQF
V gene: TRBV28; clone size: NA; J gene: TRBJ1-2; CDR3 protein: ASSVWGDRQVFYGYT
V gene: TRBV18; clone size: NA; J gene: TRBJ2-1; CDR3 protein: ASSPLLGAGNEQF
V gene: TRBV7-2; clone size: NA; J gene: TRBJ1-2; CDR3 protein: ASSLYAGDYGYT
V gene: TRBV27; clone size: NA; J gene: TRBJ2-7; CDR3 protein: ASSFTSGPWEQY
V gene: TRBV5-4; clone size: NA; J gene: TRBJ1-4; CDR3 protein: ASSSVTGRGEKLF
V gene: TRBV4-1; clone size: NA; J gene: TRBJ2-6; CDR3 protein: ASSQDHSGANVLT
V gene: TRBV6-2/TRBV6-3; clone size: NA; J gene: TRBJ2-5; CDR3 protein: ASSPLAGGRQETQY
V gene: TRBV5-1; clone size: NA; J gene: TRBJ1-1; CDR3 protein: ASSTDRVRTEAF
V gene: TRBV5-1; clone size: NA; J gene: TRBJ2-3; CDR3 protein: ASPPLPRTFTSTDTQY
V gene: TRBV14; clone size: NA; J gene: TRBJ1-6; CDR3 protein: ASNKGPGSAPLH
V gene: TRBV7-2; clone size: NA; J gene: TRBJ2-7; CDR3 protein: ASSLAGGTLTYEQY
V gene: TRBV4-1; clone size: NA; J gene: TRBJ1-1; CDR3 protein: ASSRYREGEAF
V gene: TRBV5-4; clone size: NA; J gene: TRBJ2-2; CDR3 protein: ASSLDPRNTGELF
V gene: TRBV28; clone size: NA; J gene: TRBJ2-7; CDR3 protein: ASASRGPSYEQY